The present T cell receptor (beta chain) was sequenced within a study of blood T cell repertoires in COVID-19. Using immunoSEQ multiplex PCR, the repertoire was profiled, and TCRdb retains in-frame clones only, with some absent. The top ten hold roughly 18% of the sample, which has roughly 150,000 clones, roughly 84% seen once. Trimming took 1 base from V and 4 from J, leaving 14 bases between them. The CDR3 contains 15 residues. From germline, CDR1 is SGHAT and CDR2 FQNNGV. The sequence derives from a man between 60 and 75 years old who had recovered from COVID-19. The chain recombines TRBV11-2 with TRBJ2-7; a weak D match, TRBD1 (6 bases). Sequencing was carried out using PBMCs or T cells enriched from blood (not recorded which). The chain's CDR3 is CASSLVPGATYEQYF. As DNA, the CDR3 is TGTGCCAGCAGCTTAGTCCCAGGGGCGACTTACGAGCAGTACTTC. The whole variable domain, filled in from reference TRBV11-2 and TRBJ2-7, reads EAGVAQSPRYKIIEKRQSVAFWCNPISGHATLYWYQQILGQGPKLLIQFQNNGVVDDSQLPKDRFSAERLKGVDSTLKIQPAKLEDSAVYLCASSLVPGATYEQYFGPGTRLTVT.